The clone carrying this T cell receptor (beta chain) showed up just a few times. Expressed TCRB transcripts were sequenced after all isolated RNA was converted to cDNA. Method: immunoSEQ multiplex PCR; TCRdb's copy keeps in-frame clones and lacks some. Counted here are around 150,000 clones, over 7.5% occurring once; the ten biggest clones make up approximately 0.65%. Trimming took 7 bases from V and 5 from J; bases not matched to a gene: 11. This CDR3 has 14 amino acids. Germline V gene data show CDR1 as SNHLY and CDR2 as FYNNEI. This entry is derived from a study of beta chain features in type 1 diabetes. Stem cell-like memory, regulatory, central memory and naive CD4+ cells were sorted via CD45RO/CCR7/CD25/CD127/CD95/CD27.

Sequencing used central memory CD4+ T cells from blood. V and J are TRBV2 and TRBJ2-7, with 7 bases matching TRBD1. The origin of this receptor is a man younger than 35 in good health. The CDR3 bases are TGTGCCAGCACCCCCCGACAGGGTTCCGACGAGCAGTACTTC. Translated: CASTPRQGSDEQYF.